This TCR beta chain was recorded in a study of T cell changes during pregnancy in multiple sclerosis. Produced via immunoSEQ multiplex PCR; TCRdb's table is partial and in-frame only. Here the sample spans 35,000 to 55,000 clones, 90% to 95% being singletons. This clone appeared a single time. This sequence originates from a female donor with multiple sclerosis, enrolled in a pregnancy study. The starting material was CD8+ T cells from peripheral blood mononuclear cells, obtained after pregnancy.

This CDR3 reads CASSLGAGEQFF. Here the CDR3 DNA reads TGTGCCAGCAGCTTAGGGGCGGGGGAGCAGTTCTTC. The chain employs TRBV5-5 and TRBJ2-1; maybe TRBD2 (6 bases). The CDR3 runs to 12 residues. V was trimmed by 2 bases and J by 10 bases, leaving 10 bases between them. From germline, CDR1 is SGHKS and CDR2 YYEKEE (reference sequence).